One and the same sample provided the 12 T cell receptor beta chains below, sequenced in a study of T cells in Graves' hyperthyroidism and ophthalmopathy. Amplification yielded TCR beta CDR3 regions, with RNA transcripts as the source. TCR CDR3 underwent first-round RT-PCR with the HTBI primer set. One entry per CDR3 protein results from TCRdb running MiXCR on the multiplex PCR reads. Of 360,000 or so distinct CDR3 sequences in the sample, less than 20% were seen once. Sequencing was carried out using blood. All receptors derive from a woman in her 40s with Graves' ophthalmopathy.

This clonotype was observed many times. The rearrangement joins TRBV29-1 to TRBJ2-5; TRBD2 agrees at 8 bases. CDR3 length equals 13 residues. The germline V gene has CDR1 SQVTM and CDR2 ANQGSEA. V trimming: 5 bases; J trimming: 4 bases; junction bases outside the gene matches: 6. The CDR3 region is CSVRSSGLETQYF. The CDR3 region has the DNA TGCAGCGTTAGATCTAGCGGGCTAGAGACCCAGTACTTC.

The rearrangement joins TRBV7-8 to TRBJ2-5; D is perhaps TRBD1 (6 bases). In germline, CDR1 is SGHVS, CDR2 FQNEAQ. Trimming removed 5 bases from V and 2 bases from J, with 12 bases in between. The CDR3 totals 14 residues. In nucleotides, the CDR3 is TGTGCCAGCAGCCCGACAGGAGATCAAGAGACCCAGTACTTC. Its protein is CASSPTGDQETQYF.

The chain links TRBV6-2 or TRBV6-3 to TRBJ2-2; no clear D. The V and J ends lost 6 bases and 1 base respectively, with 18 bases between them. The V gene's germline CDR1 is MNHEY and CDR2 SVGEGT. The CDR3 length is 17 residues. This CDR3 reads CASRTRSGPLNTGELFF. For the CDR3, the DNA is TGTGCCAGCAGGACTCGTTCCGGGCCGTTGAACACCGGGGAGCTGTTTTTT.

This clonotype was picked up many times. CDR3 protein: CASSPPGGGAEQYF. The CDR3 DNA is TGTGCCAGCAGTCCCCCAGGTGGGGGGGCCGAGCAGTACTTC. The chain recombines TRBV28 with TRBJ2-7; D may be TRBD2 (7 bases). Germline V lookup: CDR1 MDHEN, CDR2 SYDVKM. V lost 5 bases to trimming and J lost 6 bases, with 17 bases between them. The CDR3 runs to 14 residues.

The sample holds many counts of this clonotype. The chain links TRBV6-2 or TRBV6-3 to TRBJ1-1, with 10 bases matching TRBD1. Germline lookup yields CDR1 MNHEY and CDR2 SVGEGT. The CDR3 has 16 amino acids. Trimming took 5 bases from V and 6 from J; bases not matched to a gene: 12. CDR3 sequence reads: CASSRTLRTGGAEAFF. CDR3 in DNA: TGTGCCAGCAGTCGCACCCTACGGACAGGGGGTGCTGAAGCTTTCTTT.

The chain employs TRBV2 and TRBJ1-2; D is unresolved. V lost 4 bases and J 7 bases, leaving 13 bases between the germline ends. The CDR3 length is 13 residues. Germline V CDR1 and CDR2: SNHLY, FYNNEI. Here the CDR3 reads CASSVTDRVGYTF. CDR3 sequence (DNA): TGTGCCAGCAGTGTAACTGATAGGGTTGGCTACACCTTC. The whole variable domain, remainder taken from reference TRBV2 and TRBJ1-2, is EPEVTQTPSHQVTQMGQEVILRCVPISNHLYFYWYRQILGQKVEFLVSFYNNEISEKSEIFDDQFSVERPDGSNFTLKIRSTKLEDSAMYFCASSVTDRVGYTFGSGTRLTVV.

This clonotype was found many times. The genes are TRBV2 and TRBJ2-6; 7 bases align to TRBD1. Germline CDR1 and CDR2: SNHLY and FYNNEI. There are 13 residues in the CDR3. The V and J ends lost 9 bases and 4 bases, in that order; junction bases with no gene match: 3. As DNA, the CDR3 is TGTGCCAGACAGGGGTCCGGGGCCAACGTCCTGACTTTC. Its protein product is CARQGSGANVLTF. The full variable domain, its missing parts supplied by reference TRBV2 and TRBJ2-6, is EPEVTQTPSHQVTQMGQEVILRCVPISNHLYFYWYRQILGQKVEFLVSFYNNEISEKSEIFDDQFSVERPDGSNFTLKIRSTKLEDSAMYFCARQGSGANVLTFGAGSRLTVL.

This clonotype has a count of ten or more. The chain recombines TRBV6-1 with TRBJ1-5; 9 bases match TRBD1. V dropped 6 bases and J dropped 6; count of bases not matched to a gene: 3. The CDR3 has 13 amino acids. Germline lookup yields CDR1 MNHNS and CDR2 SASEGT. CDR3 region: CASRPDRGQPQHF. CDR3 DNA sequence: TGTGCCAGCAGGCCGGACAGGGGTCAGCCCCAGCATTTT.

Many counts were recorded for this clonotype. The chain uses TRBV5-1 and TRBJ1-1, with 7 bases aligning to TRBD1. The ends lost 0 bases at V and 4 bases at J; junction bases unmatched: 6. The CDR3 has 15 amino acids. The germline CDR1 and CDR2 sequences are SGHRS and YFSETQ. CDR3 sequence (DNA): TGCGCCAGCAGCTTGGGACGGACAGGACTCACTGAAGCTTTCTTT. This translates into CASSLGRTGLTEAFF.

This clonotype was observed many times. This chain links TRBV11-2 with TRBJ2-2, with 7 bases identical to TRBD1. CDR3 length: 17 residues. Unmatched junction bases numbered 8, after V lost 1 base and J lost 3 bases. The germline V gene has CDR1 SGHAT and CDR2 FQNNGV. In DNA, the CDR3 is TGTGCCAGCAGCTTAGTTGGAAGGGGGCGAGACACCGGGGAGCTGTTTTTT. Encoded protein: CASSLVGRGRDTGELFF.

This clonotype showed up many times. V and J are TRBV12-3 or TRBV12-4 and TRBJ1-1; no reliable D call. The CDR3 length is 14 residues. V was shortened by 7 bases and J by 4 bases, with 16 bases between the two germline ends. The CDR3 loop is CASTRRSMGTEAFF. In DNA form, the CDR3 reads TGTGCCAGCACCCGACGGTCCATGGGCACTGAAGCTTTCTTT.

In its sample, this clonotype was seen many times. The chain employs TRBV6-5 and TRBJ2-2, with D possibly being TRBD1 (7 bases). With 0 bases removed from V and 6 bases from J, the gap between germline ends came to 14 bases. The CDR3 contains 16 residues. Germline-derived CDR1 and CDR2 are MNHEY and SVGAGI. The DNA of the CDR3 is TGTGCCAGCAGTTACTCGACAGGGAGGTTCTCCGGGGAGCTGTTTTTT. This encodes CASSYSTGRFSGELFF.